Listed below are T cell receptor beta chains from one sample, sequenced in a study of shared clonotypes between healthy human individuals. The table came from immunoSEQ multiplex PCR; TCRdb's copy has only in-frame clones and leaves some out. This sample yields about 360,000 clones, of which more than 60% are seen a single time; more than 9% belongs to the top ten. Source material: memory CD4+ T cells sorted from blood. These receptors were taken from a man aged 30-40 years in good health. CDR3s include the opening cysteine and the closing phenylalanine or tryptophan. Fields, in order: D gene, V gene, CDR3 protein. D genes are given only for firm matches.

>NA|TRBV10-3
CATSGFFSGNTIYF
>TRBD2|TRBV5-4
CASSNRLAGEQYF
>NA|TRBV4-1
CASSQVAGAGGNEQFF
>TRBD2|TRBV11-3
CASSLAAGVGNEQFF
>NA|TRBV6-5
CASRDWSGPTDTQYF
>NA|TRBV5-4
CASSLGQASYGYTF
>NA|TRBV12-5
CASGIRGVDTQYF
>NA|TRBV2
CASSELVNTGELFF
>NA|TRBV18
CASSPSTGYEQFF
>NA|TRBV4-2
CASGGGQVNYEQYF
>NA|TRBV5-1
CASSFWSSNTEAFF
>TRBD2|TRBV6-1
CASSEMSGSFIYNEQFF
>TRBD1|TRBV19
CASSSGTGRQETQYF
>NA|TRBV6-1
CASSEKGGGHSYEQYF
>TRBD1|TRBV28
CASHGDSQGGYTF
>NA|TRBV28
CASSLEAGIGYTF
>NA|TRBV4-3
CASSQAGTRNSDTQYF
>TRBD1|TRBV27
CASSWRQGAYEQYF
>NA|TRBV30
CAWSVLEDNEKLFF
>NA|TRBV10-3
CAISNGYEQYF
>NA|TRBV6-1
CASSESGGYTF
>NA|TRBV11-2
CASKASVNTGELFF
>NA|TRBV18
CASSPLSGAGANVLTF